These 17 T cell receptor beta chains share one sample of origin, sequenced in a study of T cells in women clearing cervical HPV infection. Sequenced by immunoSEQ multiplex PCR; TCRdb stores in-frame clones only, minus some. This sample carries about 22,000 clones, with about 4.9% going to the ten biggest clones. Sample: blood buffy coat. The source is a woman aged 18-70 years with a cervical HPV16 infection that either progressed to CIN3+ or cleared (not recorded which).

This clone is classed as medium-sized by frequency. CDR3: CSVNVGDLNGYTF. The CDR3 DNA, read in part, is TGCAGCGTTAATGTCGGGGATCTTAATGGC. The gene calls are TRBV29-1 and TRBJ1-2; D is unclear. The CDR3 end lies 3 residues beyond the end of the read and is filled in from the germline J gene. The germline V gene has CDR1 SQVTM and CDR2 ANQGSEA. The CDR3 runs 13 residues. The V end lost 5 bases, the J end lost 6 bases, and 16 bases lay between the germline ends.

Note on this clone: The CDR3 end falls 3 residues outside the read, so it is completed with the germline J gene. The chain uses TRBV5-1 and TRBJ1-1, with D maybe TRBD1 (6 bases). V lost 2 bases, J lost 0 bases, and 20 bases lay in between. CDR1 SGHRS and CDR2 YFSETQ come from the germline V gene. The CDR3 length is 18 residues. The sequenced part of the CDR3 DNA is TGCGCCAGCAGCTTAGGTATAGGGGGTTCCTTAATGAACACTGAA. It translates to CASSLGIGGSLMNTE. The CDR3 in its entirety is CASSLGIGGSLMNTEAFF.

Points on this clone: With the read ending 3 residues before the CDR3 end, the germline J gene is used to fill in that end. This chain links TRBV7-2 with TRBJ1-5; TRBD1 matches at 8 bases. CDR3 length: 15 amino acids. The V gene end was trimmed by 2 bases and the J gene end by 2 bases; junction bases not matched to a gene: 2. CDR1 and CDR2 from the germline V gene are SGHTA and FQGNSA. CDR3 residues: CASSLKTGGNQPQHF. The covered CDR3 bases are TGTGCCAGCAGCTTAAAGACAGGGGGCAATCAGCCC.

About this clone itself: The read stops 3 residues short of the end of the CDR3; the missing end is completed from the germline J gene. The chain couples TRBV20-1 to TRBJ2-7; 10 nucleotides match TRBD1. With 7 bases clipped from V and 1 base from J, the junction kept 4 bases outside the gene matches. Germline CDR1 is DFQATT and CDR2 is SNEGSKA (reference sequence). The CDR3 extends over 13 amino acids. The DNA read from the CDR3 is TGCAGTGTGGACAGGGGGGGTTCCTACGAG. Translating it yields CSVDRGGSYE. The CDR3 reads in full as CSVDRGGSYEQYF.

Concerning this clone: Coverage ceases 3 residues before the CDR3 finishes, and the germline J gene fills in the end. The genes are TRBV9 and TRBJ1-2; D is unresolved. Germline CDR1 reads SGDLS; CDR2 reads YYNGEE. The CDR3 totals 15 residues. Trimming took 0 bases from V and 3 from J, leaving 12 bases between them. CDR3 sequence: CASSVGARSDYGYTF. CDR3 DNA, as far as it was read: TGTGCCAGCAGCGTAGGGGCCCGATCCGACTATGGC.

For this clone: The read finishes 3 residues shy of the CDR3 end, and the germline J gene is used to complete it. The chain links TRBV2 to TRBJ1-6, with unresolved D. With 9 bases removed from V and 5 bases from J, the gap between germline ends came to 17 bases. CDR1 SNHLY and CDR2 FYNNEI come from the germline V gene. This CDR3 region has 15 residues. The sequenced part of the CDR3 DNA is TGTGCCAGTAGGGCCCTTGCCCCTAATAATTCACCC. The encoded protein is CASRALAPNNSP. The whole CDR3 protein reads CASRALAPNNSPLHF.

The chain's CDR3 is CASSQGSGLRGDEQFF. The DNA read from the CDR3 is TGTGCCAGCAGCCAAGGATCAGGATTACGGGGAGATGAG. The J gene is TRBJ2-1, the V gene TRBV14; D may be TRBD2 (5 bases). Sequencing ends 3 residues short of the CDR3 end; the germline J gene provides the rest. V lost 1 base, J lost 8 bases, and 18 bases lay in between. CDR3 size: 16 residues. The V gene's germline CDR1 is SGHDN and CDR2 FVKESK.

Remarks on this clone: The read falls 3 residues short of the CDR3 end, and the missing part is taken from the germline J gene. The rearrangement uses TRBV29-1 and TRBJ2-3; 7 bases are shared with TRBD2. Germline loops: CDR1 SQVTM, CDR2 ANQGSEA. Trimming cost V 3 bases and J 6 bases; bases outside gene matches: 6. The CDR3 totals 13 residues. The CDR3 bases that were read are TGCAGCGTTGACTGGCGGGAGCTGGATACG. This gives the protein CSVDWRELDT. The whole CDR3 sequence is CSVDWRELDTQYF.

The CDR3 here is CASSSRTGGNTIYF. Incomplete CDR3 DNA: TGCGCCAGCAGCTCCCGGACAGGTGGAAACACC. The V and J genes are TRBV5-1 and TRBJ1-3, with TRBD1 matching 7 bases. The CDR3 goes on 3 residues after the read ends, and that part is filled in from the germline J gene. Germline V gene data show CDR1 as SGHRS and CDR2 as YFSETQ. J was trimmed by 3 bases and V by 3 bases; bases with no gene match: 3. The CDR3 contains 14 residues. Drawing the rest from reference TRBV5-1 and TRBJ1-3, the complete variable domain is KAGVTQTPRYLIKTRGQQVTLSCSPISGHRSVSWYQQTPGQGLQFLFEYFSETQRNKGNFPGRFSGRQFSNSRSEMNVSTLELGDSALYLCASSSRTGGNTIYFGEGSWLTVV.

Concerning this clone itself: The read halts 3 residues ahead of the CDR3 end, with the missing end drawn from the germline J gene. The gene calls are TRBV7-8 and TRBJ1-2, with D maybe TRBD1 (5 bases). From germline, CDR1 is SGHVS and CDR2 FQNEAQ. V lost 1 base and J lost 3, with 15 bases in between. The CDR3 spans 16 residues. This CDR3 is CASSLGKTDSDYGYTF. The part of the CDR3 DNA that was read is TGTGCCAGCAGCTTAGGGAAGACCGACAGTGACTATGGC.

Details on this clone: The CDR3 end falls 3 residues outside the read, so it is completed with the germline J gene. This chain links TRBV6-4 with TRBJ2-3; TRBD2 is a possible D gene (6 bases). V lost 2 bases to trimming and J lost 2 bases, with 8 bases between them. Germline values: CDR1 MRHNA, CDR2 SNTAGT. The length of the CDR3 is 14 residues. The CDR3 loop is CASSDGGTTDTQYF. The covered CDR3 bases are TGTGCCAGCAGTGACGGGGGGACCACAGATACG.

About this clone: Read sequence stops 3 residues before the CDR3 end, and the germline J gene provides the missing end. The chain links TRBV18 to TRBJ1-5, with D hard to call. With 0 bases removed from V and 2 bases from J, the gap between germline ends came to 8 bases. Germline V gene sequence: CDR1 KGHSH, CDR2 LQKENI. This CDR3 contains 15 residues. The part of the CDR3 DNA that was read is TGTGCCAGCTCACCACCAGGGTGGGGCAATCAGCCC. Translated, it gives CASSPPGWGNQP. The whole CDR3 region reads CASSPPGWGNQPQHF.

On this clone itself: Read sequence stops 3 residues before the CDR3 end, and the germline J gene provides the missing end. This sequence joins TRBV4-1 and TRBJ2-2; 8 bases are shared with TRBD2. The germline V gene encodes CDR1 MGHRA and CDR2 YSYEKL. Trimming removed 0 bases from V and 4 bases from J; junction bases left unmatched: 7. CDR3 size: 17 residues. The CDR3: CASSQERAGVSTGELFF. The part of the CDR3 DNA that was read is TGCGCCAGCAGCCAAGAACGAGCGGGAGTTTCCACCGGGGAG.

With regard to this clone: The CDR3 is cut off 3 residues early in the read; its end comes from the germline J gene. This rearrangement joins TRBV18 to TRBJ2-3; perhaps TRBD2 as D (6 bases). Trimming removed 5 bases at V and 6 bases at J, with 18 bases between. This CDR3 has 15 residues. Germline loops: CDR1 KGHSH, CDR2 LQKENI. CDR3 protein: CASSSLLAPQDTQYF. The CDR3 bases that were read are TGTGCCAGCTCATCCCTACTAGCTCCCCAGGATACG.

Details on this clone: The read finishes 3 residues shy of the CDR3 end, and the germline J gene is used to complete it. This sequence joins TRBV2 and TRBJ2-4, with 7 bases fitting TRBD1. This CDR3 contains 12 residues. Germline lookup yields CDR1 SNHLY and CDR2 FYNNEI. The DNA read from the CDR3 is TGTGCCAGCAAGGAAACAGGGGATGGT. Protein: CASKETGDG. The full-length CDR3 reads as CASKETGDGQYF.

Note on this clone: The observed sequence ends 3 residues before the CDR3 terminus, with the missing tail filled in from the germline J gene. J is TRBJ2-1 and V is TRBV18, with TRBD2 identical over 13 bases. CDR1 is KGHSH, CDR2 LQKENI, per germline. The CDR3 sequence is 15 residues long. V was clipped by 6 bases and J by 5 bases; unmatched bases: 4. The sequenced CDR3 bases are TGTGCCAGCTCCCAGGGACTAGCGGGGAACAATGAG. Translated, it gives CASSQGLAGNNE. The CDR3 as a whole reads CASSQGLAGNNEQFF.

To note about this clone: The read terminates 3 residues ahead of where the CDR3 ends, so the germline J gene completes it. This rearrangement joins TRBV30 to TRBJ2-1, with TRBD2 matching 12 bases. V gave up 4 bases and J gave up 8 bases; unmatched junction bases: 6. CDR1 and CDR2 from the germline V gene are GTSNPN and SVGIG (reference sequence). The CDR3 is 14 residues long. The CDR3 sequence is CAWTWLAGGDEQFF. Partial CDR3 DNA: TGTGCCTGGACCTGGCTAGCGGGAGGGGATGAG. The full variable domain, with the rest looked up from reference TRBV30 and TRBJ2-1, is SQTIHQWPATLVQPVGSPLSLECTVEGTSNPNLYWYRQAAGRGLQLLFYSVGIGQISSEVPQNLSASRPQDRQFILSSKKLLLSDSGFYLCAWTWLAGGDEQFFGPGTRLTVL.